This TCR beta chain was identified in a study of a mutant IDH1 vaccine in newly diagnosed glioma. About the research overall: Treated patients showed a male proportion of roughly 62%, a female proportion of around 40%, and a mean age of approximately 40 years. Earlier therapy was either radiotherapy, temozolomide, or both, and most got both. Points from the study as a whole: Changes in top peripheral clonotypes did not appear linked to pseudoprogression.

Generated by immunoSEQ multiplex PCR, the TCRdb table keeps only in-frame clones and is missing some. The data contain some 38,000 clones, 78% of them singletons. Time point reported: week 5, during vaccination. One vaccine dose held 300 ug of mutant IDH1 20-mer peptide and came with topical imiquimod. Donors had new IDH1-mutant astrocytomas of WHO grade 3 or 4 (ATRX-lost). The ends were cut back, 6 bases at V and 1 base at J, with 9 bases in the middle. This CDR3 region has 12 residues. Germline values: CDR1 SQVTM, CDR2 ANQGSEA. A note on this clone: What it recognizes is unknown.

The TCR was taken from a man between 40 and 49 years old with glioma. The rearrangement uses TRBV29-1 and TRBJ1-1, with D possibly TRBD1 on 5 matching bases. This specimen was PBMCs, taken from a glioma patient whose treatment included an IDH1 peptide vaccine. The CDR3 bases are TGCAGCGTCCTAACAGGGAACACTGAAGCTTTCTTT. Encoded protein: CSVLTGNTEAFF.